This TCR beta chain is from a study of cytomegalovirus exposure and HLA in healthy donors. Germline assignment: CDR1 MRHNA and CDR2 SNTAGT. V dropped 7 bases and J dropped 9 bases, with 10 bases sitting between them. The CDR3 is 12 residues long. Primers for the PCR totalled 60 Vbeta and 13 Jbeta. Assay: immunoSEQ multiplex PCR; the TCRdb copy retains only in-frame clones and omits some. The repertoire holds 130,000 or so clones, with approximately 91% as singletons. The receptor comes from a woman aged 40 to 49 in good health and CMV-seronegative. The source material was PBMCs. This chain connects TRBV6-4 to TRBJ2-6; D uncertain. The CDR3 DNA reads TGTGCCAGCAATGGTTCTATCAACGTCCTGACTTTC. It is translated as CASNGSINVLTF.